This TCR beta chain was sequenced for a study of blood T cells in healthy people across ages. Study-level points and caveats: Naive CD4+ cell counts and diversity both ran higher in long-lived than in aged donors. Observed TCR beta diversity per million T cells went down as age went up. This fall followed a roughly linear course with age.

The CDR3 contains 12 residues. Trimming left V 3 bases short and J 2 bases short, with 8 bases between. The germline V gene encodes CDR1 DFQATT and CDR2 SNEGSKA (reference sequence). Combining a sample-barcoded 5' primer with a J-beta primer mix, a second PCR ran for about 7 to 11 cycles. Every sample gave at least 2.5 million paired-end reads containing CDR3. TCRdb re-analysed the 5' RACE reads in MiXCR, keeping a single row per CDR3 protein. The top ten clones hold over 3.5% of a sample with roughly 1.5 million distinct CDR3 sequences, about 42% of them seen once. This clonotype appeared many times. The target antigen is unknown.

Sequenced input: blood. This chain uses TRBV20-1 with TRBJ2-7, with D uncertain. This TCR was sampled from a woman between 18 and 29 years old in good health. DNA for the CDR3: TGCAGTGCTAGTATTGTTCCCTACGAGCAGTACTTC. Its translation: CSASIVPYEQYF.